These T cell receptor beta chains were read from a single sample in a study of cytomegalovirus exposure and HLA in healthy donors. The assay was immunoSEQ multiplex PCR, and TCRdb's table has in-frame clones only and misses some. The repertoire holds 130,000 or so clones, with approximately 84% as singletons. Sequenced input: PBMCs. Source of these receptors: a woman aged 18-29 years in good health and CMV-seronegative. Each CDR3 is given with its conserved first and last residue. D genes are given only for firm matches. Rows give clone size only sometimes, using once, few, many, or a class for an expanded clone.

cdr3_nt: TGTGCCAGCAGCCCTCGGACAGCGTTCCAAGAGACCCAGTACTTC; cdr3_aa: CASSPRTAFQETQYF; v_call: TRBV7-9; clone_size: NA; j_call: TRBJ2-5; d_call: NA
cdr3_nt: TGTGCCACCAGCAGCCTGACAGTTCCCACTGAAGCTTTCTTT; cdr3_aa: CATSSLTVPTEAFF; v_call: TRBV15; clone_size: NA; j_call: TRBJ1-1; d_call: NA
cdr3_nt: TGTGCCACCAGCAGGCGGACTAGCGGGAGGTTTTCCTACGAGCAGTACTTC; cdr3_aa: CATSRRTSGRFSYEQYF; v_call: TRBV15; clone_size: NA; j_call: TRBJ2-7; d_call: TRBD2
cdr3_nt: TGTGCCTGGTCTGGGACAGGGTTTGACTACACCTTC; cdr3_aa: CAWSGTGFDYTF; v_call: TRBV30; clone_size: NA; j_call: TRBJ1-2; d_call: TRBD1
cdr3_nt: TGCAGCGGCGTCGGGGGATACACAGATACGCAGTATTTT; cdr3_aa: CSGVGGYTDTQYF; v_call: TRBV29-1; clone_size: NA; j_call: TRBJ2-3; d_call: NA
cdr3_nt: TGTGCCAGCAGCGTACAGGGGGCTAGCACCGGGGAGCTGTTTTTT; cdr3_aa: CASSVQGASTGELFF; v_call: TRBV5-4; clone_size: NA; j_call: TRBJ2-2; d_call: TRBD1
cdr3_nt: TGTGCCAGTTCGACTAGCGGGAGGGCCGAGTCCTACTTC; cdr3_aa: CASSTSGRAESYF; v_call: TRBV2; clone_size: NA; j_call: TRBJ2-5; d_call: TRBD2
cdr3_nt: TGCAGCGTTGCTGGGCAGGGGCTCTCTGAAGCTTTCTTT; cdr3_aa: CSVAGQGLSEAFF; v_call: TRBV29-1; clone_size: NA; j_call: TRBJ1-1; d_call: NA
cdr3_nt: TGTGCCAGTAGTATTTTAGGGAGGGAGACCGGGGAGCTGTTTTTT; cdr3_aa: CASSILGRETGELFF; v_call: TRBV19; clone_size: few; j_call: TRBJ2-2; d_call: TRBD2
cdr3_nt: TGTGCCAGCAGTTTCCTACGGGACAGATACAATGAGCAGTTCTTC; cdr3_aa: CASSFLRDRYNEQFF; v_call: TRBV27; clone_size: NA; j_call: TRBJ2-1; d_call: TRBD1
cdr3_nt: TGTGCCAGCAGTGAACAGACAGGGGGCTTAGGTGAAGCTTTCTTT; cdr3_aa: CASSEQTGGLGEAFF; v_call: TRBV2; clone_size: NA; j_call: TRBJ1-1; d_call: TRBD1
cdr3_nt: TGCGCCAGCAGCCTAAGGGCAGGGGGAACTGAAGCTTTCTTT; cdr3_aa: CASSLRAGGTEAFF; v_call: TRBV4-1; clone_size: few; j_call: TRBJ1-1; d_call: TRBD1
cdr3_nt: TGTGCCAGCAGTTACTCGGGGACAGGGGGCTCGCATGGCTACACCTTC; cdr3_aa: CASSYSGTGGSHGYTF; v_call: TRBV6-5; clone_size: NA; j_call: TRBJ1-2; d_call: TRBD1
cdr3_nt: TGTGCCAGCAGCGGACATCCGGGAGCGCAGAACAATGAGCAGTTCTTC; cdr3_aa: CASSGHPGAQNNEQFF; v_call: TRBV9; clone_size: NA; j_call: TRBJ2-1; d_call: NA
cdr3_nt: TGTGCCAGTAGTATAGAGCGGGAGCGATCCTACGAGCAGTACTTC; cdr3_aa: CASSIERERSYEQYF; v_call: TRBV19; clone_size: NA; j_call: TRBJ2-7; d_call: TRBD2
cdr3_nt: TGTGCCAGCAGCGTACAGGGTGGGCCCCAGCATTTT; cdr3_aa: CASSVQGGPQHF; v_call: TRBV7-2; clone_size: NA; j_call: TRBJ1-5; d_call: NA
cdr3_nt: TGTGCCTGGAGTGCTGCGGGCTACGAGCAGTACTTC; cdr3_aa: CAWSAAGYEQYF; v_call: TRBV30; clone_size: once; j_call: TRBJ2-7; d_call: NA